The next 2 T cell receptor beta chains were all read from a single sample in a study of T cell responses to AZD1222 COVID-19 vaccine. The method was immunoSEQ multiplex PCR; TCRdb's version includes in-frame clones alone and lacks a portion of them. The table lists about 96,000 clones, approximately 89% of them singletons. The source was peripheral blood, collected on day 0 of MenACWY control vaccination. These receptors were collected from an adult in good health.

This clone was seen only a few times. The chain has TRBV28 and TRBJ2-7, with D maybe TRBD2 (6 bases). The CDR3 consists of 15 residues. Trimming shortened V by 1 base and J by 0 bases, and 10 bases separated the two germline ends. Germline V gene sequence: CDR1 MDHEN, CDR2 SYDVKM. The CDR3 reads CASSLSKGLSYEQYF. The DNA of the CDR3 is TGTGCCAGCAGTTTATCTAAGGGACTCTCCTACGAGCAGTACTTC. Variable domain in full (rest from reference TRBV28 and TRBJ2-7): DVKVTQSSRYLVKRTGEKVFLECVQDMDHENMFWYRQDPGLGLRLIYFSYDVKMKEKGDIPEGYSVSREKKERFSLILESASTNQTSMYLCASSLSKGLSYEQYFGPGTRLTVT.

The CDR3 protein is CAISDRGANTGELFF. In DNA, the CDR3 is TGTGCCATCAGTGATCGGGGCGCGAACACCGGGGAGCTGTTTTTT. The gene calls are TRBV10-3 and TRBJ2-2; D may match TRBD1 or TRBD2 (5 bases each). Trimming pared 3 bases from V and 0 bases from J, leaving 8 bases between. This CDR3 comprises 15 residues. Per the germline V gene, CDR1 is ENHRY and CDR2 is SYGVKD.